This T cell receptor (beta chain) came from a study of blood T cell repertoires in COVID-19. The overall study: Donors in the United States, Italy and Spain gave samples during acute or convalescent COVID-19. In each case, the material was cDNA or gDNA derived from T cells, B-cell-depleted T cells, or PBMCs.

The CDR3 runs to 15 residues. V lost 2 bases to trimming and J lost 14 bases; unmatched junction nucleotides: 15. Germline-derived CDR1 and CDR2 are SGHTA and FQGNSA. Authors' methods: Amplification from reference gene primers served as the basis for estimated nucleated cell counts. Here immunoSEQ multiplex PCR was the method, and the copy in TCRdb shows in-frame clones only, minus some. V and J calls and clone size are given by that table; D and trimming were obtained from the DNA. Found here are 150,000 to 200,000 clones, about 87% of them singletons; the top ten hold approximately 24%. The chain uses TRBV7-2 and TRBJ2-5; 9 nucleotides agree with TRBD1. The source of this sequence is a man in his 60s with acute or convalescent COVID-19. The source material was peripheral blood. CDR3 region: CASSLNGEQGASRYF. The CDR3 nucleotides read TGTGCCAGCAGCTTAAACGGAGAACAGGGGGCCTCCCGATACTTC.